The 27 T cell receptor beta chains below come from one sample, sequenced in a study of blood T cell repertoires in COVID-19. This table comes from immunoSEQ multiplex PCR, and its TCRdb copy is limited to in-frame clones, with some not included. The sample lists about 250,000 clones; approximately 90% were seen once. Sequenced input: peripheral blood. These receptors originate from a woman in her thirties or forties who had recovered from COVID-19.

The V call is TRBV5-1, the J call TRBJ2-2, with 12 bases fitting TRBD2. With 6 bases clipped from V and 7 bases from J, the junction kept 7 bases outside the gene matches. This CDR3 has 15 amino acids. CDR1 SGHRS and CDR2 YFSETQ come from the germline V gene. The CDR3 is CASNLAGGPGGELFF. CDR3 nucleotide sequence: TGCGCCAGCAACCTAGCGGGAGGGCCTGGCGGGGAGCTGTTTTTT.

The chain is built from TRBV24-1 and TRBJ2-7; weak D call: TRBD2 (6 bases). V shed 7 bases and J shed 4 bases, with 19 bases lying between them. Germline V gives CDR1 KGHDR, CDR2 SFDVKD. CDR3 length: 15 amino acids. The CDR3 loop reads CATSLGLHSPYEQYF. In nucleotides, the CDR3 is TGTGCCACCAGCCTTGGACTACACTCCCCTTACGAGCAGTACTTC.

The V gene is TRBV6-5, the J gene TRBJ2-5; possible D gene TRBD1, 5 bases. V was trimmed by 6 bases and J by 5 bases, leaving 16 bases between them. This CDR3 spans 14 amino acids. In germline, CDR1 is MNHEY, CDR2 SVGAGI. The DNA for the CDR3 is TGTGCCAGCAGCCGGCCCGCCAGGGTGGAGACCCAGTACTTC. This sequence encodes CASSRPARVETQYF.

The V gene is TRBV4-1, the J gene TRBJ2-7, with 10 bases fitting TRBD1. J lost 4 bases, V lost 0 bases, and 3 bases had no gene match. Germline loops: CDR1 MGHRA, CDR2 YSYEKL. CDR3 length: 15 residues. CDR3 sequence (DNA): TGCGCCAGCAGCCAAGAGGGACAGGGGAGGTACGAGCAGTACTTC. Its protein product is CASSQEGQGRYEQYF.

The J gene is TRBJ1-6, the V gene TRBV27, with a possible D match to TRBD1 (5 bases). The germline V gene has CDR1 MNHEY and CDR2 SMNVEV (reference sequence). V gave up 7 bases and J gave up 8 bases, with 9 bases separating them. The CDR3 spans 12 residues. The CDR3 DNA reads as TGTGCCAGCACCTCAGGGTATTCACCCCTCCACTTT. Its protein is CASTSGYSPLHF.

V gene TRBV28 combines with J gene TRBJ2-1, with 10 bases lining up with TRBD2. This CDR3 region has 15 residues. Germline CDR1 and CDR2: MDHEN and SYDVKM. Trimming cost V 6 bases and J 2 bases; bases outside gene matches: 4. The CDR3 loop is CASRRAGGTYNEQFF. The CDR3 DNA reads TGTGCCAGCAGGCGAGCGGGAGGGACCTACAATGAGCAGTTCTTC.

The chain couples TRBV29-1 to TRBJ2-7; TRBD2 matches 8 bases. V lost 7 bases, J lost 5 bases, and 7 bases stayed unmatched. CDR1 is SQVTM, CDR2 ANQGSEA, per germline. CDR3 length: 12 amino acids. The CDR3 coding sequence is TGCAGCGCCTACCGGGGGGGGGACGAGCAGTACTTC. Its translation is CSAYRGGDEQYF.

The V and J genes are TRBV10-3 and TRBJ2-1; TRBD2 agrees at 15 bases. From germline, CDR1 is ENHRY and CDR2 SYGVKD. J gave up 2 bases and V 8 bases, and 1 base lay outside the gene matches. The CDR3 is 15 amino acids. CDR3 DNA sequence: TGTGCCATCCGGACTAGCGGGGGGGCCTACAATGAGCAGTTCTTC. Translating gives CAIRTSGGAYNEQFF.

This chain connects TRBV5-4 to TRBJ2-2, with 10 bases lining up with TRBD2. The V and J ends lost 4 bases and 6 bases, in that order; junction bases with no gene match: 12. The CDR3 runs to 17 residues. The germline V gene has CDR1 SGHNT and CDR2 YYREEE (reference sequence). The CDR3 loop is CASSLTSGIGLSGELFF. CDR3 DNA: TGTGCCAGCAGCCTAACTAGCGGGATTGGTCTTTCCGGGGAGCTGTTTTTT.

The CDR3 loop reads CASSWGSPQETQYF. The CDR3 DNA is TGTGCCAGCAGCTGGGGCAGCCCTCAAGAGACCCAGTACTTC. The chain uses TRBV7-2 and TRBJ2-5, with a tentative D call TRBD1 (5 bases). The CDR3 extends over 14 amino acids. With 4 bases removed from V and 2 bases from J, the gap between germline ends came to 11 bases. CDR1 is SGHTA and CDR2 is FQGNSA in the germline V gene.

V is TRBV19 and J is TRBJ2-3; maybe TRBD1 (6 bases). Germline CDR1 LNHDA, CDR2 SQIVND (reference sequence). Trimming left V 1 base short and J 3 bases short, with 11 bases between. The CDR3 totals 15 residues. Here the CDR3 DNA reads TGTGCCAGTAGTATAGGGGCAGGGGCAACAGATACGCAGTATTTT. Translated: CASSIGAGATDTQYF.

This clone was detected once. The J gene is TRBJ2-3, the V gene TRBV5-1, with TRBD2 matching over 11 bases. V shed 5 bases, J shed 2 bases, and the junction held 10 bases outside the gene matches. This CDR3 has 17 residues. Germline CDR1 SGHRS, CDR2 YFSETQ. This chain's CDR3 is CASRMGGTSGTTDTQYF. CDR3 nucleotide sequence: TGCGCCAGCAGAATGGGGGGGACTAGCGGAACCACAGATACGCAGTATTTT. Together with reference TRBV5-1 and TRBJ2-3, the CDR3 gives the full variable domain: KAGVTQTPRYLIKTRGQQVTLSCSPISGHRSVSWYQQTPGQGLQFLFEYFSETQRNKGNFPGRFSGRQFSNSRSEMNVSTLELGDSALYLCASRMGGTSGTTDTQYFGPGTRLTVL.

This clone was seen a few times. This rearrangement joins TRBV5-8 to TRBJ1-1, with D possibly TRBD1 on 5 matching bases. This CDR3 contains 13 residues. V was clipped by 4 bases and J by 5 bases, with 12 bases between them. Germline values: CDR1 SGHTS, CDR2 YDEGEE. CDR3 loop: CASSRPSGTEAFF. Written as DNA, the CDR3 is TGTGCCAGCAGCCGCCCTTCAGGGACTGAAGCTTTCTTT.

The chain carries TRBV27 and TRBJ2-1, with D possibly matching TRBD1 (5 bases). The CDR3 loop spans 11 amino acids. From germline, CDR1 is MNHEY and CDR2 SMNVEV (reference sequence). The V end was cut by 8 bases, the J end by 7 bases, with 9 bases between. The CDR3 DNA reads TGTGCCAGCCAGGCAGGGAATGAGCAGTTCTTC. This codes for CASQAGNEQFF.

The chain recombines TRBV19 with TRBJ1-1; 7 bases are a match to TRBD1. The V gene's germline CDR1 is LNHDA and CDR2 SQIVND (reference sequence). After removal of 6 bases from V and 6 bases from J, the junction contained 10 bases not matched to a gene. This CDR3 is 14 amino acids long. CDR3 nucleotides: TGTGCCAGTAGGGCCTCCGGGACAGTCCCTGAAGCTTTCTTT. This encodes CASRASGTVPEAFF.

The rearrangement links TRBV7-8 to TRBJ1-6; a possible D gene is TRBD1 (6 bases). Germline V gene lookup returns CDR1 SGHVS and CDR2 FQNEAQ. V shed 3 bases and J shed 4 bases, with 16 bases lying between them. The length of the CDR3 is 17 residues. The CDR3 region is CASSFLPGGGYNSPLHF. DNA of the CDR3: TGTGCCAGCAGCTTTTTGCCGGGGGGCGGTTATAATTCACCCCTCCACTTT.

The chain recombines TRBV18 with TRBJ2-5, with D possibly being TRBD1 (5 bases). Germline V gene sequence: CDR1 KGHSH, CDR2 LQKENI. The CDR3 contains 13 residues. With 6 bases removed from V and 2 bases from J, the gap between germline ends came to 10 bases. CDR3 region: CASSPGRQETQYF. DNA of the CDR3: TGTGCCAGCTCCCCAGGGCGTCAAGAGACCCAGTACTTC.

The chain couples TRBV14 to TRBJ2-1; D gene ambiguous. Trimming removed 4 bases from V and 0 bases from J, with 16 bases in between. CDR1 and CDR2 from the germline V gene are SGHDN and FVKESK. The CDR3 totals 17 residues. CDR3 sequence: CASSPPIGSSSYNEQFF. DNA of the CDR3: TGTGCCAGCAGCCCCCCAATCGGGTCGAGCTCCTACAATGAGCAGTTCTTC. Variable domain in full (rest from reference TRBV14 and TRBJ2-1): EAGVTQFPSHSVIEKGQTVTLRCDPISGHDNLYWYRRVMGKEIKFLLHFVKESKQDESGMPNNRFLAERTGGTYSTLKVQPAELEDSGVYFCASSPPIGSSSYNEQFFGPGTRLTVL.

This chain uses TRBV3-1 (or the pseudogene TRBV3-2) with TRBJ2-1, with 10 bases aligning to TRBD2. V gave up 4 bases and J gave up 8 bases; unmatched junction bases: 8. From germline, CDR1 is LGHDT and CDR2 YNNKEL (reference sequence). The CDR3 spans 15 residues. In nucleotides, the CDR3 is TGTGCCAGCAGCCGTGTAGCGGGAGGCGGGGATGAGCAGTTCTTC. The encoded protein is CASSRVAGGGDEQFF.

This clone appeared a single time. V gene TRBV7-2 combines with J gene TRBJ2-2; no firm D call. V was clipped by 5 bases and J by 3 bases, with 7 bases between them. CDR1 and CDR2 from the germline V gene are SGHTA and FQGNSA. The CDR3 extends over 13 amino acids. The CDR3 DNA is TGTGCCAGCAGCCGAGACTACACCGGGGAGCTGTTTTTT. Residues: CASSRDYTGELFF.

V is TRBV7-9 and J is TRBJ2-2; D is possibly TRBD2 (6 bases). Between the trimmed V and J ends, which lost 6 bases and 3 bases, there was a span of 11 bases. CDR3 length: 14 residues. CDR1 is SEHNR and CDR2 is FQNEAQ in the germline V gene (reference sequence). The CDR3 sequence is CASSGEDHTGELFF. As DNA, the CDR3 is TGTGCCAGCAGTGGGGAGGACCACACCGGGGAGCTGTTTTTT.

The chain has TRBV4-1 and TRBJ2-7; 16 positions match TRBD2. The V and J ends lost 4 bases and 3 bases, in that order; junction bases with no gene match: 9. Germline V gene lookup returns CDR1 MGHRA and CDR2 YSYEKL. The CDR3 loop spans 18 amino acids. The CDR3 coding sequence is TGCGCCAGCAGCCCCCGGGGACTAGCGGGAGGGCCCCACTACGAGCAGTACTTC. Protein sequence: CASSPRGLAGGPHYEQYF.

The V and J genes are TRBV18 and TRBJ2-6; D call uncertain. Germline V gene sequence: CDR1 KGHSH, CDR2 LQKENI. The CDR3 contains 17 residues. V was trimmed by 1 base and J by 4 bases, leaving 14 bases between them. The CDR3 DNA reads as TGTGCCAGCTCACCACGTATACCCCCCGGGGGGGCCAACGTCCTGACTTTC. Protein sequence: CASSPRIPPGGANVLTF.

The chain uses TRBV7-6 and TRBJ1-3, with TRBD1 matching 7 bases. The CDR3 sequence is 16 residues long. Germline V lookup: CDR1 SGHVS, CDR2 FNYEAQ. Trimming cost V 7 bases and J 0 bases; bases outside gene matches: 9. CDR3: CASTKGQHHSGNTIYF. The CDR3 bases are TGTGCCAGCACCAAGGGACAGCACCACTCTGGAAACACCATATATTTT.

The V call is TRBV7-3, the J call TRBJ1-6; a weak D match, TRBD1 (5 bases). Germline V gene lookup returns CDR1 SGHTA and CDR2 FQGTGA. There are 15 residues in the CDR3. Trimming left V 2 bases short and J 6 bases short, with 11 bases between. CDR3 amino acids: CASSLSGGANSPLHF. The CDR3 nucleotides read TGTGCCAGCAGCTTATCTGGTGGGGCTAATTCACCCCTCCACTTT.

The chain is built from TRBV7-3 and TRBJ2-5, with 11 nucleotides matching TRBD2. This CDR3 has 16 residues. Germline CDR1 and CDR2: SGHTA and FQGTGA. J gave up 1 base and V 5 bases, and 6 bases lay outside the gene matches. CDR3 nucleotide sequence: TGTGCCAGCAGCCCAATAGCGGGAGGGGCCCAAGAGACCCAGTACTTC. Protein sequence: CASSPIAGGAQETQYF.

The rearrangement uses TRBV29-1 and TRBJ1-4; TRBD1 matches at 11 bases. CDR3 length equals 15 residues. J gave up 2 bases and V 7 bases, and 6 bases lay outside the gene matches. Germline assignment: CDR1 SQVTM and CDR2 ANQGSEA. The CDR3 DNA is TGCAGCGCCGCCGGACAGGGGGCGACTAATGAAAAACTGTTTTTT. Encoded protein: CSAAGQGATNEKLFF.